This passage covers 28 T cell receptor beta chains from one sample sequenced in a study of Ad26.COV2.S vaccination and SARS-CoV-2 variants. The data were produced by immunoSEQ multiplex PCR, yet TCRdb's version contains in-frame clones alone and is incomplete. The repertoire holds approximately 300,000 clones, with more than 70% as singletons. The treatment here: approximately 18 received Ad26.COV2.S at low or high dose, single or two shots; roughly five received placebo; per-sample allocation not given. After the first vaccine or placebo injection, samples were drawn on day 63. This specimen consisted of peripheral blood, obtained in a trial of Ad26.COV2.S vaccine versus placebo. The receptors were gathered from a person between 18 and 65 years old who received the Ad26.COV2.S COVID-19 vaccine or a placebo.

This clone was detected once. The DNA for the CDR3 is TGTGCCATCTCTGCGGCTGGGGATACCGGGGAGCTGTTTTTT. It encodes CAISAAGDTGELFF. The chain joins TRBV11-2 to TRBJ2-2, with unresolved D. Between the trimmed V and J ends, which lost 10 bases and 5 bases, there was a span of 17 bases. Germline CDR1 and CDR2: SGHAT and FQNNGV. The CDR3 is 14 amino acids.

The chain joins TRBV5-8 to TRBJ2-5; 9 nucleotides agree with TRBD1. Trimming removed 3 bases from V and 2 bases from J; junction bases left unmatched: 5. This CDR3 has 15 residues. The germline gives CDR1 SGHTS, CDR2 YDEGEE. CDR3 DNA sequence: TGTGCCAGCAGCTCGGGCGACAGGGGGCAAGAGACCCAGTACTTC. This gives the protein CASSSGDRGQETQYF. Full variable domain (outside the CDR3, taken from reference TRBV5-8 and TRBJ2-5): EAGVTQSPTHLIKTRGQQATLRCSPISGHTSVYWYQQALGLGLQFLLWYDEGEERNRGNFPPRFSGRQFPNYSSELNVNALELEDSALYLCASSSGDRGQETQYFGPGTRLLVL.

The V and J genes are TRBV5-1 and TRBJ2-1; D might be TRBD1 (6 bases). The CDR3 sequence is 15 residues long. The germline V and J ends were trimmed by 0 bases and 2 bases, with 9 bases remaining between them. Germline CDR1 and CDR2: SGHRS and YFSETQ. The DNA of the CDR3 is TGCGCCAGCAGCTTGGTGCAGGGGCCCTACAATGAGCAGTTCTTC. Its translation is CASSLVQGPYNEQFF.

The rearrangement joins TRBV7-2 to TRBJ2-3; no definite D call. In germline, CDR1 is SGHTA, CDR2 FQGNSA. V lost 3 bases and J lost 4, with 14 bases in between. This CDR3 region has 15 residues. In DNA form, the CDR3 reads TGTGCCAGCAGCTTTATTGGGAAGAGTGCAGATACGCAGTATTTT. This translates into CASSFIGKSADTQYF. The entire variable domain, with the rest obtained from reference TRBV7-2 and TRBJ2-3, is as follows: GAGVSQSPSNKVTEKGKDVELRCDPISGHTALYWYRQSLGQGLEFLIYFQGNSAPDKSGLPSDRFSAERTGGSVSTLTIQRTQQEDSAVYLCASSFIGKSADTQYFGPGTRLTVL.

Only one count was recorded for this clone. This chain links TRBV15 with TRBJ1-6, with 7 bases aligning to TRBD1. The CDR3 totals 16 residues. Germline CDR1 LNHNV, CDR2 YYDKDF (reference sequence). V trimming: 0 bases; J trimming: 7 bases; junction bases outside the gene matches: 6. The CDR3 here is CATSRERTGRNSPLHF. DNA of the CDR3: TGTGCCACCAGCAGAGAAAGGACAGGCCGAAATTCACCCCTCCACTTT.

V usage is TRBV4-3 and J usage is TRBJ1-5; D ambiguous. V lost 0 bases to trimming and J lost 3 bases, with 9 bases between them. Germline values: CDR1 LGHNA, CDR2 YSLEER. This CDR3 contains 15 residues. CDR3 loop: CASSQESGINQPQHF. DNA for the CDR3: TGCGCCAGCAGCCAAGAGTCCGGGATCAATCAGCCCCAGCATTTT.

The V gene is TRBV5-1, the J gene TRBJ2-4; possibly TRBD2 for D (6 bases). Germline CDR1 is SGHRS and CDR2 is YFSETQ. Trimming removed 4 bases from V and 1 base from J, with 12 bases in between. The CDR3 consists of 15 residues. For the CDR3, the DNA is TGCGCCAGCAGCCAGACTAGTCGGGCCAAAAACATTCAGTACTTC. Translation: CASSQTSRAKNIQYF. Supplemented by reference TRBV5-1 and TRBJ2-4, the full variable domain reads KAGVTQTPRYLIKTRGQQVTLSCSPISGHRSVSWYQQTPGQGLQFLFEYFSETQRNKGNFPGRFSGRQFSNSRSEMNVSTLELGDSALYLCASSQTSRAKNIQYFGAGTRLSVL.

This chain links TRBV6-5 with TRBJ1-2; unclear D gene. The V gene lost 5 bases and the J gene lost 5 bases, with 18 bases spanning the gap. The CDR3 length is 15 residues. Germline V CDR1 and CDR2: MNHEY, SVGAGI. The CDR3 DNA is TGTGCCAGCAGTACACTCCCCGCGATAGGGTATGGCTACACCTTC. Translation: CASSTLPAIGYGYTF.

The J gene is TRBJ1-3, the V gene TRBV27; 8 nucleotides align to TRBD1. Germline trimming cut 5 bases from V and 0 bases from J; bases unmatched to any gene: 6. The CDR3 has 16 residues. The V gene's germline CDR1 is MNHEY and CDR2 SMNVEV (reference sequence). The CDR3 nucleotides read TGTGCCAGCAGTCCGGGGGGACAGGTCTCTGGAAACACCATATATTTT. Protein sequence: CASSPGGQVSGNTIYF.

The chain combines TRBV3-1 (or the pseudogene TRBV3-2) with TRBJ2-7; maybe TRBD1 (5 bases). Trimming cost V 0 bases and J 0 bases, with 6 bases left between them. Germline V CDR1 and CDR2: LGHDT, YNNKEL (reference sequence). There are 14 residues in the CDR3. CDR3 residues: CASSQDGASYEQYF. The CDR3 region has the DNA TGTGCCAGCAGCCAAGATGGGGCCTCCTACGAGCAGTACTTC.

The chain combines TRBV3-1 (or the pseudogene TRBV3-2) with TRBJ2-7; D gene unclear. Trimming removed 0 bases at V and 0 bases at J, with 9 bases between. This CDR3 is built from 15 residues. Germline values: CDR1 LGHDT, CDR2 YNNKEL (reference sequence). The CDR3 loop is CASSQEGSSSYEQYF. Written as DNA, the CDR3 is TGTGCCAGCAGCCAAGAGGGGTCTAGCTCCTACGAGCAGTACTTC.

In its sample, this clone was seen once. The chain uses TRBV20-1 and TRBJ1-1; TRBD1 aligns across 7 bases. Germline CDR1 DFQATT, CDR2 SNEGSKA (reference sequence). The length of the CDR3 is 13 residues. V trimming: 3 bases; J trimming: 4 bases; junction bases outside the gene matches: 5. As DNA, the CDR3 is TGCAGTGCTAGTCGGCCAGGGGGCACTGAAGCTTTCTTT. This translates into CSASRPGGTEAFF.

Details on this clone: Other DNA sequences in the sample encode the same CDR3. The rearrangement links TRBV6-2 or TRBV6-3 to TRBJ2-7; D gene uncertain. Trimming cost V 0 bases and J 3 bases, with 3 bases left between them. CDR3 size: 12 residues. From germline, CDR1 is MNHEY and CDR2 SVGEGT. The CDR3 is CASSYSNYEQYF. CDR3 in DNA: TGTGCCAGCAGTTACTCCAACTACGAGCAGTACTTC.

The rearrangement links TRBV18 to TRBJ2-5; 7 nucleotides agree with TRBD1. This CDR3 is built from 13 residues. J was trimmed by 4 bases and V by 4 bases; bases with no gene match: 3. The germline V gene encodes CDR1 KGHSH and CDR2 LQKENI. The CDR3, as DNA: TGTGCCAGCTCACGAAGACAGGGAGAGACCCAGTACTTC. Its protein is CASSRRQGETQYF.

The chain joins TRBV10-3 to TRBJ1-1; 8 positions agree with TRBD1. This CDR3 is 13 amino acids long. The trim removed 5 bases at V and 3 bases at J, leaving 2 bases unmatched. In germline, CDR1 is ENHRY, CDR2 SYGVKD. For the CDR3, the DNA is TGTGCCATCAGTTTGGACAGGGACACTGAAGCTTTCTTT. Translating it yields CAISLDRDTEAFF.

The CDR3 bases are TGTGCCTGGAGCCGGCCGGGCCGGGAGCAGTACTTC. This gives the protein CAWSRPGREQYF. The chain is built from TRBV30 and TRBJ2-7; D remains ambiguous. The CDR3 runs to 12 residues. Germline values: CDR1 GTSNPN, CDR2 SVGIG (reference sequence). V was shortened by 3 bases and J by 7 bases, with 13 bases between the two germline ends. The full variable domain, completed using reference TRBV30 and TRBJ2-7, is SQTIHQWPATLVQPVGSPLSLECTVEGTSNPNLYWYRQAAGRGLQLLFYSVGIGQISSEVPQNLSASRPQDRQFILSSKKLLLSDSGFYLCAWSRPGREQYFGPGTRLTVT.

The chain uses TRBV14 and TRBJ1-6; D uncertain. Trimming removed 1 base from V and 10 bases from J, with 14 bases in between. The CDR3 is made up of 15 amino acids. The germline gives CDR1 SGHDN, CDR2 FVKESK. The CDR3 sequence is CASSQVLGMDSPLHF. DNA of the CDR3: TGTGCCAGCAGCCAAGTGTTGGGAATGGACTCACCCCTCCACTTT.

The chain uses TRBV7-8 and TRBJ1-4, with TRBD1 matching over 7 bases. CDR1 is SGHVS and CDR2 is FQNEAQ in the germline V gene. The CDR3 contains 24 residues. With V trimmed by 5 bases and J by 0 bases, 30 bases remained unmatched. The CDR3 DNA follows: TGTGCCAGCAGCCCTCGCGGGACAGCTAGAACGGAAGAAGACGCATATGCAACTAATGAAAAACTGTTTTTT. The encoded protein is CASSPRGTARTEEDAYATNEKLFF.

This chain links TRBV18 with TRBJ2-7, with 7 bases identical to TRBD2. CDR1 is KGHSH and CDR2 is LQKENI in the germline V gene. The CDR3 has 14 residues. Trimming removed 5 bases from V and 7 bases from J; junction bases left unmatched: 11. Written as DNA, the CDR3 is TGTGCCAGCTCAGGGCAGGGAGGGGATTTGGAGCAGTACTTC. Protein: CASSGQGGDLEQYF.

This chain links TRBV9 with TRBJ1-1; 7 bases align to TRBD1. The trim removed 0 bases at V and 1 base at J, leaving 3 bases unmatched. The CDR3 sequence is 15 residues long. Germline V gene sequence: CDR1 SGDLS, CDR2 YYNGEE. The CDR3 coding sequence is TGTGCCAGCAGCGTAGCAGGGACAGAGAACACTGAAGCTTTCTTT. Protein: CASSVAGTENTEAFF.

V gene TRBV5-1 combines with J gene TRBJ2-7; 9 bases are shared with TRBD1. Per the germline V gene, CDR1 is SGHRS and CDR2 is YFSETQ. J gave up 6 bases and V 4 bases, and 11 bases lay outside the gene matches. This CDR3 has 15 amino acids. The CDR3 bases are TGCGCCAGCAGCACTACAACAGGGGGCAGGGGCGAGCAGTACTTC. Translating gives CASSTTTGGRGEQYF.

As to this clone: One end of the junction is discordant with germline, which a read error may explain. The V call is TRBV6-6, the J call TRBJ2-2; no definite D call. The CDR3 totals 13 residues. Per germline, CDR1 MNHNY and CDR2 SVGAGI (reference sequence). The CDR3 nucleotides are TGTGCCAGCAGTGACTCCTACACCGGGGAGCTGTTTTTT. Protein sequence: CASSDSYTGELFF.

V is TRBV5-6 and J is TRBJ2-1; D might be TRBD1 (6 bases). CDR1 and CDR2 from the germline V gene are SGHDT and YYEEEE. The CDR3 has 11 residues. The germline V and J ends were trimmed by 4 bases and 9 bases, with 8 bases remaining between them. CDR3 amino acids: CASSLRGEQFF. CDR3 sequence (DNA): TGTGCCAGCAGCCTCAGGGGTGAGCAGTTCTTC.

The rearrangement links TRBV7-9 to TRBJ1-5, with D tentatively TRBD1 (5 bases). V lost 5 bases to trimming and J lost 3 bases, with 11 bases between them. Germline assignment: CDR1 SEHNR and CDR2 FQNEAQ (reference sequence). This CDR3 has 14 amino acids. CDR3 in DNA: TGTGCCAGCAGCCGTGACAGCAACAATCAGCCCCAGCATTTT. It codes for CASSRDSNNQPQHF.

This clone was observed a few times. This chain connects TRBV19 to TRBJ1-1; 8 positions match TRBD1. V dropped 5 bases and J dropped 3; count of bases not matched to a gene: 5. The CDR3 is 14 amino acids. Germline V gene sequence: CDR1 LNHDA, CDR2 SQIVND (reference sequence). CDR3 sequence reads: CASSLTGGDTEAFF. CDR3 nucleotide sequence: TGTGCCAGTAGTCTTACAGGGGGTGACACTGAAGCTTTCTTT.

CDR3 bases: TGTGCCAGCTCACCAAGGGATAGCAATCAGCCCCAGCATTTT. Amino acid sequence: CASSPRDSNQPQHF. The chain joins TRBV18 to TRBJ1-5; unclear D gene. CDR3 size: 14 residues. CDR1 and CDR2 from the germline V gene are KGHSH and LQKENI. The germline V and J ends were trimmed by 2 bases and 0 bases, with 5 bases remaining between them. The variable domain in full, with the rest retrieved from reference TRBV18 and TRBJ1-5, is NAGVMQNPRHLVRRRGQEARLRCSPMKGHSHVYWYRQLPEEGLKFMVYLQKENIIDESGMPKERFSAEFPKEGPSILRIQQVVRGDSAAYFCASSPRDSNQPQHFGDGTRLSIL.

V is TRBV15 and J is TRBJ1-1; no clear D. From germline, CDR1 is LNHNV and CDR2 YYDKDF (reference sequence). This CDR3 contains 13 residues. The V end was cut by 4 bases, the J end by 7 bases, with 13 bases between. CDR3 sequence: CATSTNFWGEAFF. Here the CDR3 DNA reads TGTGCCACCAGCACAAATTTCTGGGGTGAAGCTTTCTTT.

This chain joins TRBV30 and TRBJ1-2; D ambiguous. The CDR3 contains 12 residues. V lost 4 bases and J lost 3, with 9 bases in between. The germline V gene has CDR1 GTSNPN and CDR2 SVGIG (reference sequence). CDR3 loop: CAWMGRDYGYTF. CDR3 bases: TGTGCCTGGATGGGGAGAGACTATGGCTACACCTTC.